This T cell receptor (beta chain) was captured by sequencing in a study of CD8+ T cells in alopecia areata. Study-level background: Among treated patients, oral tofacitinib was administered at 5 to 10 mg twice daily. Tofacitinib lasted 6 to 18 months, then 6 months off drug.

cDNA reverse transcribed from extracted RNA served as the sequencing template. Measured with immunoSEQ multiplex PCR; TCRdb has only the in-frame clones, and not every one. Of 150,000 to 200,000 clones listed, roughly 60% are singletons. Sample treatment: oral pan-JAK inhibitor, 5-10 mg twice daily. This clone has a handful of counts. Its target is not known. Whole-study results and caveats: As there was one nonresponder, how baseline CD8+ expansion relates to response remains uncertain. Scalp clonality dropped significantly under tofacitinib, as did expanded CD8+ top-100 clones.

Germline V lookup: CDR1 MGHRA, CDR2 YSYEKL. This CDR3 spans 14 amino acids. V lost 1 base, J lost 6 bases, and 10 bases lay in between. The chain recombines TRBV4-1 with TRBJ2-1; no clear D gene. This TCR derives from a human donor with alopecia areata. Sample: CD4+ T cells sorted from blood, taken at week 24, from a patient treated with tofacitinib. The CDR3 reads CASSQVLQLNEQFF. CDR3 sequence (DNA): TGCGCCAGCAGCCAAGTCTTACAGCTCAATGAGCAGTTCTTC.